The next 25 T cell receptor beta chains were all read from a single sample in a study of blood T cell repertoires in COVID-19. TCRdb's table, derived via immunoSEQ multiplex PCR, lists solely in-frame clones and lacks some. The table lists under 350,000 clones, more than 85% of them singletons. The sequenced sample consisted of peripheral blood. All receptors derive from a man aged 18 to 30 with active or convalescent COVID-19.

The V call is TRBV2, the J call TRBJ1-4, with 9 bases identical to TRBD1. The CDR3 has 12 amino acids. CDR1 and CDR2 (germline): SNHLY, FYNNEI. V lost 11 bases, J lost 6 bases, and 4 bases stayed unmatched. DNA for the CDR3: TGTGCCGGGAGACAGGGGGATGAAAAACTGTTTTTT. It yields the protein CAGRQGDEKLFF.

The rearrangement links TRBV2 to TRBJ2-3; TRBD2 aligns across 11 bases. The CDR3 sequence is 16 residues long. V lost 6 bases to trimming and J lost 4 bases; unmatched junction nucleotides: 9. Germline V gene data show CDR1 as SNHLY and CDR2 as FYNNEI. CDR3 in DNA: TGTGCCAGCAGGGTGTCTGTACTAGCGGGAGCAGATACGCAGTATTTT. As protein: CASRVSVLAGADTQYF.

V gene TRBV24-1 combines with J gene TRBJ2-3; 7 bases are a match to TRBD1. The CDR3 is 17 residues long. The trim removed 0 bases at V and 3 bases at J, leaving 8 bases unmatched. Germline values: CDR1 KGHDR, CDR2 SFDVKD. CDR3 in DNA: TGTGCCACCAGTGATTTGCTTGAGGGGGCGAGTACAGATACGCAGTATTTT. It codes for CATSDLLEGASTDTQYF.

The chain uses TRBV11-2 and TRBJ1-6; 7 positions agree with TRBD1. The CDR3 has 16 amino acids. The junction had 11 bases not matched to a gene; V was cut back by 6 bases and J by 6 bases. The germline V gene encodes CDR1 SGHAT and CDR2 FQNNGV. For the CDR3, the DNA is TGTGCCAGCAGTTGGACCATGGGACAGAGTAATTCACCCCTCCACTTT. This encodes CASSWTMGQSNSPLHF.

The chain carries TRBV27 and TRBJ2-7; D is undetermined. Per germline, CDR1 MNHEY and CDR2 SMNVEV (reference sequence). CDR3 size: 14 residues. The V and J ends lost 1 base and 2 bases respectively, with 9 bases between them. CDR3 in DNA: TGTGCCAGCAGTTTATTTGCAGGTCCCTACGAGCAGTACTTC. It encodes CASSLFAGPYEQYF.

The chain is built from TRBV3-1 (or the pseudogene TRBV3-2) and TRBJ2-4, with D unresolved. Germline values: CDR1 LGHDT, CDR2 YNNKEL (reference sequence). Deletions cut 1 base from V and 10 bases from J, with 8 bases between. This CDR3 is 12 amino acids long. CDR3 sequence: CASSQGPLIQYF. As DNA, the CDR3 is TGTGCCAGCAGCCAAGGTCCGTTGATTCAGTACTTC.

This clone was recorded only once. V usage is TRBV7-2 and J usage is TRBJ2-1, with D hard to call. Germline V gene data show CDR1 as SGHTA and CDR2 as FQGNSA. The CDR3 runs 11 residues. V lost 3 bases to trimming and J lost 10 bases, with 7 bases between them. CDR3 loop: CASSLTGEQFF. The CDR3 DNA sequence: TGTGCCAGCAGCTTGACTGGAGAGCAGTTCTTC. The whole variable domain, remainder taken from reference TRBV7-2 and TRBJ2-1, is GAGVSQSPSNKVTEKGKDVELRCDPISGHTALYWYRQSLGQGLEFLIYFQGNSAPDKSGLPSDRFSAERTGGSVSTLTIQRTQQEDSAVYLCASSLTGEQFFGPGTRLTVL.

V usage is TRBV5-5 and J usage is TRBJ1-4; D remains ambiguous. The CDR3 extends over 16 amino acids. The germline V gene encodes CDR1 SGHKS and CDR2 YYEKEE (reference sequence). The ends were cut back, 2 bases at V and 3 bases at J, with 14 bases in the middle. Here the CDR3 DNA reads TGTGCCAGCAGCTTTGGTTCCGGGTCTTCTAATGAAAAACTGTTTTTT. Translated, it gives CASSFGSGSSNEKLFF.

The chain recombines TRBV10-1 with TRBJ2-7; 9 bases line up with TRBD2. From germline, CDR1 is WNHNN and CDR2 SYGVQD (reference sequence). The trim removed 3 bases at V and 3 bases at J, leaving 9 bases unmatched. The CDR3 sequence is 16 residues long. DNA for the CDR3: TGCGCCAGCAGTGAAGGTAGGGCGGGAGGGGGCTACGAGCAGTACTTC. This encodes CASSEGRAGGGYEQYF.

The rearrangement joins TRBV5-1 to TRBJ1-2; possibly TRBD1 for D (6 bases). In germline, CDR1 is SGHRS, CDR2 YFSETQ. V was trimmed by 4 bases and J by 5 bases, leaving 15 bases between them. This CDR3 contains 14 residues. The CDR3 reads CASSPQQGVYGYTF. DNA for the CDR3: TGCGCCAGCAGCCCACAACAGGGAGTTTATGGCTACACCTTC.

V is TRBV30 and J is TRBJ2-5; 11 nucleotides match TRBD2. The CDR3 runs to 16 residues. V trimming: 4 bases; J trimming: 5 bases; junction bases outside the gene matches: 12. The V gene's germline CDR1 is GTSNPN and CDR2 SVGIG (reference sequence). The CDR3 DNA sequence: TGTGCCTGGACAACCGGGACTAGCGGTCCGGGGGAGACCCAGTACTTC. The encoded protein is CAWTTGTSGPGETQYF. The variable domain in full, completed from reference TRBV30 and TRBJ2-5, reads SQTIHQWPATLVQPVGSPLSLECTVEGTSNPNLYWYRQAAGRGLQLLFYSVGIGQISSEVPQNLSASRPQDRQFILSSKKLLLSDSGFYLCAWTTGTSGPGETQYFGPGTRLLVL.

This clone was found a few times. The chain uses TRBV5-8 and TRBJ2-3, with TRBD2 matching over 7 bases. This CDR3 region has 14 residues. J lost 0 bases, V lost 4 bases, and 2 bases had no gene match. The germline V gene has CDR1 SGHTS and CDR2 YDEGEE. CDR3 in DNA: TGTGCCAGCAGCCGAGCGGGGAGCACAGATACGCAGTATTTT. The encoded protein is CASSRAGSTDTQYF.

This clone appeared a single time. V usage is TRBV23-1 and J usage is TRBJ1-1, with D possibly being TRBD1 (6 bases). TRBV23-1 is sorted into the ORF group, with uncertain function. This CDR3 spans 11 amino acids. CDR3 protein: CASRGGAEAFF. In DNA, the CDR3 is TGCGCGTCCCGGGGGGGCGCTGAAGCTTTCTTT.

As for this clone: Possible read error: a much larger clone is one base away. The chain links TRBV6-1 to TRBJ1-5; 9 bases fit TRBD1. This CDR3 is built from 14 residues. V shed 3 bases, J shed 4 bases, and the junction held 1 base outside the gene matches. CDR1 and CDR2 from the germline V gene are MNHNS and SASEGT. The chain's CDR3 is CASSDGQGNQPQHF. CDR3 DNA: TGTGCCAGCAGTGACGGACAGGGGAATCAGCCCCAGCATTTT.

CDR3 protein: CASSQDDRDYLDGNEQFF. Written as DNA, the CDR3 is TGTGCCAGCAGCCAAGATGATCGGGACTACCTTGACGGGAATGAGCAGTTCTTC. The V and J genes are TRBV4-2 and TRBJ2-1; 7 bases map to TRBD2. Germline values: CDR1 LGHNA, CDR2 YNFKEQ. The CDR3 loop spans 18 amino acids. V lost 0 bases and J lost 7; bases outside the gene matches: 15.

This rearrangement joins TRBV4-1 to TRBJ1-2; 9 positions match TRBD1. This CDR3 region has 17 residues. CDR1 is MGHRA, CDR2 YSYEKL, per germline. V was pared by 3 bases and J by 7 bases, with 15 bases of the junction left unmatched. In nucleotides, the CDR3 is TGCGCCAGCAGCCAGGATCCGGGACAGGGTCTTAGTGGTGGCTACACCTTC. The encoded protein is CASSQDPGQGLSGGYTF.

The genes are TRBV9 and TRBJ1-3, with TRBD1 identical over 7 bases. The CDR3 extends over 16 amino acids. Germline CDR1 SGDLS, CDR2 YYNGEE. Trimming removed 4 bases from V and 0 bases from J; junction bases left unmatched: 7. CDR3 residues: CASSSPDRRSGNTIYF. For the CDR3, the DNA is TGTGCCAGCAGCTCCCCGGACAGGCGCTCTGGAAACACCATATATTTT.

This rearrangement joins TRBV29-1 to TRBJ1-1; 8 bases fit TRBD1. The CDR3 sequence is 14 residues long. Germline loops: CDR1 SQVTM, CDR2 ANQGSEA. J gave up 4 bases and V 7 bases, and 11 bases lay outside the gene matches. This chain's CDR3 is CSAAYGQGGTEAFF. Written as DNA, the CDR3 is TGCAGCGCAGCCTACGGACAGGGTGGCACTGAAGCTTTCTTT.

The genes are TRBV30 and TRBJ1-6; D might be TRBD1 (5 bases). Germline CDR1 and CDR2: GTSNPN and SVGIG (reference sequence). The CDR3 consists of 14 residues. Trimming shortened V by 0 bases and J by 7 bases, and 10 bases separated the two germline ends. The CDR3 nucleotides are TGTGCCTGGAGTGTAGGGGATCCGAATTCACCCCTCCACTTT. Protein: CAWSVGDPNSPLHF.

This rearrangement joins TRBV2 to TRBJ2-1; the match to TRBD2 covers 9 bases. The CDR3 is made up of 16 amino acids. With 7 bases clipped from V and 7 bases from J, the junction kept 14 bases outside the gene matches. CDR1 and CDR2 (germline): SNHLY, FYNNEI. CDR3 loop: CASMPRARGGRNEQFF. CDR3 bases: TGTGCCAGCATGCCCCGTGCGCGGGGGGGCAGGAATGAGCAGTTCTTC.

This rearrangement joins TRBV30 to TRBJ1-1; the match to TRBD1 covers 9 bases. Germline-derived CDR1 and CDR2 are GTSNPN and SVGIG (reference sequence). The CDR3 consists of 14 residues. Trimming at V came to 2 bases and at J to 3 bases, leaving 4 bases not matched to a gene. The CDR3 DNA is TGTGCCTGGAGTCTAGGGGACAGGGACACTGAAGCTTTCTTT. It translates to CAWSLGDRDTEAFF.

The chain recombines TRBV19 with TRBJ2-1; D ambiguous. Germline V CDR1 and CDR2: LNHDA, SQIVND (reference sequence). The CDR3 contains 14 residues. V was pared by 5 bases and J by 10 bases, with 18 bases between. CDR3 nucleotides: TGTGCCAGTAGTTATGATTTCAGGTCCAAGGAGCAGTTCTTC. Encoded protein: CASSYDFRSKEQFF.

The genes are TRBV7-6 and TRBJ1-4; D call uncertain. The length of the CDR3 is 15 residues. V shed 2 bases and J shed 7 bases, with 14 bases lying between them. Germline V CDR1 and CDR2: SGHVS, FNYEAQ. Written as DNA, the CDR3 is TGTGCCAGCAGCTTAAATAGCGGGTTCGGTGAAAAACTGTTTTTT. Protein: CASSLNSGFGEKLFF.

This chain connects TRBV5-1 to TRBJ1-1; 11 bases agree with TRBD1. Germline CDR1 and CDR2: SGHRS and YFSETQ. This CDR3 has 14 residues. The V gene end was trimmed by 3 bases and the J gene end by 3 bases; junction bases not matched to a gene: 1. The CDR3 DNA reads as TGCGCCAGCAGCTGGACAGGGGGCGACACTGAAGCTTTCTTT. This encodes CASSWTGGDTEAFF.

V is TRBV18 and J is TRBJ1-3, with D possibly matching TRBD1 (5 bases). Trimming took off 2 bases at V and 4 bases at J, with 12 bases between the two ends. Germline CDR1 KGHSH, CDR2 LQKENI. CDR3 length: 15 amino acids. The CDR3 reads CASSPFRESGNTIYF. CDR3 nucleotide sequence: TGTGCCAGCTCACCATTCAGGGAATCGGGAAACACCATATATTTT.